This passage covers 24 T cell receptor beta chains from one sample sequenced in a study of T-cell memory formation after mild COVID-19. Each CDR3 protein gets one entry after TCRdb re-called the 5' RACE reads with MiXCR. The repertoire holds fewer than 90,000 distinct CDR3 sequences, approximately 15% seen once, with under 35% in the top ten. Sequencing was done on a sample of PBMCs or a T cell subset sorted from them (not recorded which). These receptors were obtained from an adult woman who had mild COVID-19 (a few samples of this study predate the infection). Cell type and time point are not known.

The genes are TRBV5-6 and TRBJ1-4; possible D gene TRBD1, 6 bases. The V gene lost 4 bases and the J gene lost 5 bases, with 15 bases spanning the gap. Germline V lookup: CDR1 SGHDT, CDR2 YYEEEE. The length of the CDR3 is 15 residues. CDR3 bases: TGTGCCAGCAGCCGAACGGACAGCGGGAATGAAAAACTGTTTTTT. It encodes CASSRTDSGNEKLFF.

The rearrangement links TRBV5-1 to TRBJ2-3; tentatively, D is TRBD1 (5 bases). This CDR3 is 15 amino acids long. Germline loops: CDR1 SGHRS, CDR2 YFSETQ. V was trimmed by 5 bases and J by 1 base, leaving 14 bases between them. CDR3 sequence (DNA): TGCGCCAGCAGACGAGACAGCACTCGCACAGATACGCAGTATTTT. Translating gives CASRRDSTRTDTQYF.

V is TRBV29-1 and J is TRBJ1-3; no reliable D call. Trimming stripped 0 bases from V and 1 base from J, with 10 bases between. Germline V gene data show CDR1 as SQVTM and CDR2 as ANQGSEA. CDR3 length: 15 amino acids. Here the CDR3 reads CSVEDVWGSGNTIYF. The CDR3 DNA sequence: TGCAGCGTTGAAGATGTATGGGGTTCTGGAAACACCATATATTTT.

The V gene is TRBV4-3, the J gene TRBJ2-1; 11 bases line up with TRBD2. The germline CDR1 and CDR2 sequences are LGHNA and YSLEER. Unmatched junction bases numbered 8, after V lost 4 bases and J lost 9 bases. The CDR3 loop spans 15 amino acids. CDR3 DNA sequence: TGCGCCAGCAGCCTAACTAGCGGGAGTACCCTTGAGCAGTTCTTC. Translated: CASSLTSGSTLEQFF.

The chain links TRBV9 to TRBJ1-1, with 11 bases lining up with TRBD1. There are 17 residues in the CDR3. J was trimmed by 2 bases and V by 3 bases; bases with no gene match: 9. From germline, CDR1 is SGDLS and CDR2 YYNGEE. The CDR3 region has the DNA TGTGCCAGCAGCGATAACCGGGACAGGGGGTCTAACACTGAAGCTTTCTTT. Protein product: CASSDNRDRGSNTEAFF.

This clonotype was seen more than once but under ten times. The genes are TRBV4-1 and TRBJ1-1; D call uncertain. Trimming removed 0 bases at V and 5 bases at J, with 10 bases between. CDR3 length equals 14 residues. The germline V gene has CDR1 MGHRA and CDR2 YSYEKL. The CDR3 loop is CASSQEAVRTEAFF. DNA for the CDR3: TGCGCCAGCAGCCAAGAGGCGGTGCGGACTGAAGCTTTCTTT.

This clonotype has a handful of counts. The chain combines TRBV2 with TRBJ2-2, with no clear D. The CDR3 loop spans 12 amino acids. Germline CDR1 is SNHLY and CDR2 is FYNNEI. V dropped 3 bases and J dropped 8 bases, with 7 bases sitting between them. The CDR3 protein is CASSDIGGELFF. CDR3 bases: TGTGCCAGCAGTGATATAGGGGGGGAGCTGTTTTTT. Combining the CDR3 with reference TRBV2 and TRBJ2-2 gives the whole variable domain EPEVTQTPSHQVTQMGQEVILRCVPISNHLYFYWYRQILGQKVEFLVSFYNNEISEKSEIFDDQFSVERPDGSNFTLKIRSTKLEDSAMYFCASSDIGGELFFGEGSRLTVL.

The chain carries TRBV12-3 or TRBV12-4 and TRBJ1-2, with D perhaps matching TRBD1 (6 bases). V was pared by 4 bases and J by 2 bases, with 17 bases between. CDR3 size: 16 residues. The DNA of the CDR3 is TGTGCCAGCAGTTCCCTCTTAGGGGGGACGAACTATGGCTACACCTTC. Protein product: CASSSLLGGTNYGYTF.

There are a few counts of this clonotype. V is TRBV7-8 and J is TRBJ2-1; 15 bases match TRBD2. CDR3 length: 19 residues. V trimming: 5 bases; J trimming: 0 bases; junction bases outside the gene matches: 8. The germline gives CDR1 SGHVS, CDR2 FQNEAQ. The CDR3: CASSASGTSGRSSYNEQFF. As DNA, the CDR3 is TGTGCCAGCAGCGCCTCCGGGACTAGCGGGAGGAGCTCCTACAATGAGCAGTTCTTC.

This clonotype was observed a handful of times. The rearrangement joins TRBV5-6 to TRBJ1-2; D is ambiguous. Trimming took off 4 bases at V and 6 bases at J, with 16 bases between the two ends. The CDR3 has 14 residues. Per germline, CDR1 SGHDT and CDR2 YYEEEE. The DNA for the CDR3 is TGTGCCAGCAGCCCCACAAAGGGTCCCAATGGCTACACCTTC. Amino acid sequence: CASSPTKGPNGYTF. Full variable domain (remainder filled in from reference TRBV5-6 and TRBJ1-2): DAGVTQSPTHLIKTRGQQVTLRCSPKSGHDTVSWYQQALGQGPQFIFQYYEEEERQRGNFPDRFSGHQFPNYSSELNVNALLLGDSALYLCASSPTKGPNGYTFGSGTRLTVV.

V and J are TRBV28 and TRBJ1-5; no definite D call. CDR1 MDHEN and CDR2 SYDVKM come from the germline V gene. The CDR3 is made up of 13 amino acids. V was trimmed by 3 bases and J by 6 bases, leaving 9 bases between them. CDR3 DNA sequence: TGTGCCAGCAGTTTGACCCGGGGTCAGCCCCAGCATTTT. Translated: CASSLTRGQPQHF.

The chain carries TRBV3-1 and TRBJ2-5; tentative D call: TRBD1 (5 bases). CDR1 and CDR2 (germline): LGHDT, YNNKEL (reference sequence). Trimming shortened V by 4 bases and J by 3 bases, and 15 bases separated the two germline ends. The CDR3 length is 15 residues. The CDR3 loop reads CASSLTSETEETQYF. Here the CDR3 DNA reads TGTGCCAGCAGCCTGACCTCCGAGACAGAAGAGACCCAGTACTTC.

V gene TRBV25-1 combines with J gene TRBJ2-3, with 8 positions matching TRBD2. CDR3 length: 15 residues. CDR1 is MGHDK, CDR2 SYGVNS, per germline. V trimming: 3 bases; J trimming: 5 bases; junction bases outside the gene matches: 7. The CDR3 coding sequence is TGTGCCAGCAGTGATAGCGGGATCCATGTAGATACGCAGTATTTT. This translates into CASSDSGIHVDTQYF.

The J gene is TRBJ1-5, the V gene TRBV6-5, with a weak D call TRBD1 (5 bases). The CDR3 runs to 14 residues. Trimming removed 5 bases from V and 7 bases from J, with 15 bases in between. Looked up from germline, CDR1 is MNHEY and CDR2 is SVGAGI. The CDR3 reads CASSTQGRGQPQHF. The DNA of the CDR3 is TGTGCCAGCAGTACCCAGGGTCGGGGCCAGCCCCAGCATTTT.

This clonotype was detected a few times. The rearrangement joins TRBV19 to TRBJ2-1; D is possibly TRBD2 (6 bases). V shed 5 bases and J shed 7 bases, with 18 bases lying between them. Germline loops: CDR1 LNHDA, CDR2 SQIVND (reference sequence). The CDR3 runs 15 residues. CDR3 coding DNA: TGTGCCAGTAGTGCCACGGCGGGAAGTATGAATGAGCAGTTCTTC. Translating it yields CASSATAGSMNEQFF. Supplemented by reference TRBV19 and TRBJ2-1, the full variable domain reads DGGITQSPKYLFRKEGQNVTLSCEQNLNHDAMYWYRQDPGQGLRLIYYSQIVNDFQKGDIAEGYSVSREKKESFPLTVTSAQKNPTAFYLCASSATAGSMNEQFFGPGTRLTVL.

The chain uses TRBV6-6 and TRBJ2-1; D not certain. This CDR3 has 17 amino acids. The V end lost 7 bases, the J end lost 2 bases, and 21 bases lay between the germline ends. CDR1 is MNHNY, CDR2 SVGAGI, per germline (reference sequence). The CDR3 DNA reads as TGTGCCAGCACCAGTAGGGTGGGTTGGGCCCCCTACAATGAGCAGTTCTTC. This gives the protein CASTSRVGWAPYNEQFF.

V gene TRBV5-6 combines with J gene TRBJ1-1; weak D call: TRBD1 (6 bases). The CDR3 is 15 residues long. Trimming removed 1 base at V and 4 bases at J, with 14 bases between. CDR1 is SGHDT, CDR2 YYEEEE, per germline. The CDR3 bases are TGTGCCAGCAGCTTGCAGGGGCGAGTCGCCACTGAAGCTTTCTTT. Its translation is CASSLQGRVATEAFF.

The CDR3 protein is CASSHLTGSDTQYF. The CDR3, as DNA: TGCGCCAGCAGCCATCTGACAGGGTCAGATACGCAGTATTTT. V usage is TRBV4-1 and J usage is TRBJ2-3; 7 bases align to TRBD1. V lost 3 bases to trimming and J lost 4 bases; unmatched junction nucleotides: 4. The CDR3 has 14 amino acids. Germline loops: CDR1 MGHRA, CDR2 YSYEKL.

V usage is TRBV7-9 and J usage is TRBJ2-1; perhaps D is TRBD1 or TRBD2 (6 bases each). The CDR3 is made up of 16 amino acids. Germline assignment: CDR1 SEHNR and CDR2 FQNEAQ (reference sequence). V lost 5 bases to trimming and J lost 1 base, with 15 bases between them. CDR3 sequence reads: CASSPGAGMSYNEQFF. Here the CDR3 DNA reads TGTGCCAGCAGCCCGGGGGCGGGGATGTCCTACAATGAGCAGTTCTTC.

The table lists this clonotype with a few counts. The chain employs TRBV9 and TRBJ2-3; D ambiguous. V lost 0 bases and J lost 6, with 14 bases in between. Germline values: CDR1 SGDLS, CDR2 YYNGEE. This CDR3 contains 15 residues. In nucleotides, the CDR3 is TGTGCCAGCAGCGTAGGAGGACGATATGGGGATACGCAGTATTTT. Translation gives CASSVGGRYGDTQYF. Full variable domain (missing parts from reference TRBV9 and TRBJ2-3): DSGVTQTPKHLITATGQRVTLRCSPRSGDLSVYWYQQSLDQGLQFLIQYYNGEERAKGNILERFSAQQFPDLHSELNLSSLELGDSALYFCASSVGGRYGDTQYFGPGTRLTVL.

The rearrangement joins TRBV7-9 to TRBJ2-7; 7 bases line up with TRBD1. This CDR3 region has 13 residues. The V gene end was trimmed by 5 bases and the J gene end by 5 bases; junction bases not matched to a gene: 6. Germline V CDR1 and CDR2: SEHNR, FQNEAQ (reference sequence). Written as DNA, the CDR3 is TGTGCCAGCAGCGAACGACAGGGCGACGAGCAGTACTTC. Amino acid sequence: CASSERQGDEQYF.

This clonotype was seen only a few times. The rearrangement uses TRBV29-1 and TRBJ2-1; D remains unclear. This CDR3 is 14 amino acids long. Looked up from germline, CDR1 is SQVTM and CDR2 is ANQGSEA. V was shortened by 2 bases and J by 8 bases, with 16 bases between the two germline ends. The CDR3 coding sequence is TGCAGCGTTGAATGGGTCCTCCCCCCGGATGAGCAGTTCTTC. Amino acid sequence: CSVEWVLPPDEQFF.

The CDR3 loop is CSVSTGTPSYEQYF. The CDR3 nucleotides read TGCAGCGTTAGCACCGGGACGCCCTCCTACGAGCAGTACTTC. V is TRBV29-1 and J is TRBJ2-7, with D possibly being TRBD1 or TRBD2 (5 bases each). CDR1 SQVTM and CDR2 ANQGSEA come from the germline V gene. The length of the CDR3 is 14 residues. V was clipped by 5 bases and J by 0 bases, with 14 bases between them.

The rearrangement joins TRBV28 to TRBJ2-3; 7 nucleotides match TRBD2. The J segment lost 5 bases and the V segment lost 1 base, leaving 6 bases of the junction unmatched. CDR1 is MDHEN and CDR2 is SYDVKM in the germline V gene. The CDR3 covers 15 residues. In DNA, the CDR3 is TGTGCCAGCAGTTTATTTTCTAGCGGACGAGATACGCAGTATTTT. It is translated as CASSLFSSGRDTQYF.